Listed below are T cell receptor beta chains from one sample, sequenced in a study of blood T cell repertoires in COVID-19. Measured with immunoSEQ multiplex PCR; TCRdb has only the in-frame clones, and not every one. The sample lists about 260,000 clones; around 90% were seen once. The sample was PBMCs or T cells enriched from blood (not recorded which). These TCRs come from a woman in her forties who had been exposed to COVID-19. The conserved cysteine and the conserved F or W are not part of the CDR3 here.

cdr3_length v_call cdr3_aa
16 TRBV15 ATPMGTGTATGNEKLF
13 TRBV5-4 ASSLRTGNFYEQY
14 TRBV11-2 ASSPSRLAETDTQY
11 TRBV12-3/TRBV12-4 ASSDGVGTEAF
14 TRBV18 ASSQYTQGGSQPQH
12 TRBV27 ASSLGRDGYGYT
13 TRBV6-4 ASSDRGSGANVLT
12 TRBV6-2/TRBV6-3 ASSYAGNNSPLH
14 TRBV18 ASSPSTGTVNQPQH
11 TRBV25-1 ASSEPNGGGYT
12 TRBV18 ASSPTQGEQPQH
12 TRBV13 ASSLLSVNTEAF
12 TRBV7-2 ASSPNRQGPGYT
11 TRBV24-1 ATSDPSGTPLH
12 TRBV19 ASSKGAGTDTQY
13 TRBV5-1 ASSSDSTTNEKLF
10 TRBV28 ASSLSSFGYT
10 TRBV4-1 ASSQDQNEQF
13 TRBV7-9 ASSPQGYSGNTIY
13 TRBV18 ASSSEQGVNTEAF
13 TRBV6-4 APLSDRVSQETQY
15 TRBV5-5 ASSLALSDTRRGELF
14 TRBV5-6 ASTETGRFSNQPQH
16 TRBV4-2 ASSPQGLVSTVNTEAF
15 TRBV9 ASSVFLAGGPVDEQF
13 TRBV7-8 ASSLDGGTGNTIY
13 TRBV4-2 ASSPREGSNQPQH
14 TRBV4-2 ASSQAAGTANTEAF
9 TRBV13 ASRAVETQY
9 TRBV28 ASSFRQPQH
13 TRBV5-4 ASSRAADIKNIQY
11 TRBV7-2 ASSLGFQGEAF
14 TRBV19 ASSRTGTGFDYGYT
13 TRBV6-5 ASSYSNRLNYGYT
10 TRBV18 ASSPRGRYEY
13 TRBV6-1 ASSESGQGWREQY
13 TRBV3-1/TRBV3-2 ASSPTGTSTDTQY
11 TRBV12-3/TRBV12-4 ASRDQENTEAF
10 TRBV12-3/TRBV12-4 ASSPGSTEAF
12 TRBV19 ASRRDRQPTEAF
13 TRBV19 ASSIASGRAHEQF
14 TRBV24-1 ATSDFRDRVGNEQF
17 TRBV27 ASSLSTWSAGSSTDTQY
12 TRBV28 ASSPPGGNYGYT
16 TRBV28 ASSSILAGALRTGELF
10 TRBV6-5 ASNSGADTQY
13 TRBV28 ASSLMTGLNTEAF
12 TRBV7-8 ASSLVGKNTEAF
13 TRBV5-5 ASSLGEGLGLRAF
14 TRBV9 ASSPGGTASGNTIY
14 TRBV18 ASSPNQGSPQGEAF
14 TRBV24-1 ATSDPGTGDKNEQF
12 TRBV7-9 ASSLRGQNYGYT
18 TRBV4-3 ASSQDRGGANLYPYNEQF
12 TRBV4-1 ASSQVGTGFEAF
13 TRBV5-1 ASSRGREDWNEQF
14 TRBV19 ASSIAPWTGADTQY
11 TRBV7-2 ASSFVISGELF
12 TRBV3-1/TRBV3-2 ASSPRSEGGELF
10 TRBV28 ASPGLTGELF